The entry that follows covers one T cell receptor beta chain sequence. An end of the junction does not agree with germline; a read error may underlie this. This sample is drawn from a study of shared T cell receptors in the human thymus. The data were produced by immunoSEQ multiplex PCR, yet TCRdb's version contains in-frame clones alone and is incomplete. Here the sample spans hundreds of thousands of clones, 78% being singletons. CDR3 length: 18 residues. CDR1 is MGHRA, CDR2 YSYEKL, per germline. The same data also contributed to another study, on human thymus T cells. That publication notes: Resections obtained during corrective heart surgery supplied the thymus tissue. The related literature has documented a marked overlap of thymic repertoires among unrelated individuals.

What was sequenced was thymocytes. The sequence derives from a boy under two years old with a congenital heart defect. The chain links TRBV4-1 to TRBJ2-1; 8 bases fit TRBD2. CDR3 amino acids: CASSQGPWRGRSFNEQFF. The CDR3, as DNA: TGCGCCAGCAGCCAAGGTCCTTGGCGCGGGAGGTCCTTCAATGAGCAGTTCTTC.